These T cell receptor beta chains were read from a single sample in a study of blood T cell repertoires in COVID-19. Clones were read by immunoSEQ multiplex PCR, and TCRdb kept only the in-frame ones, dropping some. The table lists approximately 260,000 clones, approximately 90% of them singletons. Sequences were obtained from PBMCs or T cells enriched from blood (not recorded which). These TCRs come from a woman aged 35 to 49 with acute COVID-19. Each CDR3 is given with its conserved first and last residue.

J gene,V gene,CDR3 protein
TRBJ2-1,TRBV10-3,CAISEYAGADNEQFF
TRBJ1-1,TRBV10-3,CAISVLEGNTEAFF
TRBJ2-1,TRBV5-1,CASSFPSGGGEQFF
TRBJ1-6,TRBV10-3,CAISESRQLRYNSPLHF
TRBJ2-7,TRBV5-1,CASSLAQTGVVSEQYF
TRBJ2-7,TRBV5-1,CASSWTLAGTSYEQYF
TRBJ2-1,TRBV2,CASSELLAEQFF
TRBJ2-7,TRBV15,CATSTAFGGGVSYEQYF
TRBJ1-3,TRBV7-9,CASSLALGSSGNTIYF
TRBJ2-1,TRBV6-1,CASSEQGLGSNEQFF
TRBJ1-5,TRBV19,CASSIVLETDSNQPQHF
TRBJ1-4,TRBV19,CASSGRTRDGEKLFF
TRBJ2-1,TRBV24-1,CATKGRGRETSGSETDNEQFF
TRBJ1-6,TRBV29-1,CSVEGQGGGALHF
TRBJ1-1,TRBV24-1,CATRPRDLNTEAFF
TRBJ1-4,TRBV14,CASSRGGSEKLFF
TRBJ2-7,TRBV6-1,CASSEGQSSYEQYF
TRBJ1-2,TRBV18,CASSPQTGGEGYTF
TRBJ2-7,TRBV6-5,CASRRDRRYEQYF
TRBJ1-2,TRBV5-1,CASSTGQGYGYTF
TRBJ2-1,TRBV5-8,CASSSEGLLAVYNEQFF
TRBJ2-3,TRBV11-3,CASRGTSADTQYF
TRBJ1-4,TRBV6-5,CASSQTGGREKLFF
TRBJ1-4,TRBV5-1,CASSPGVGAFNEKLFF
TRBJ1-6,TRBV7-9,CASSLGGNTPLHF
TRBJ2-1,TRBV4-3,CASSRQIVGGNEQFF
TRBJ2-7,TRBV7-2,CASSLARGPGLAGVEQYF
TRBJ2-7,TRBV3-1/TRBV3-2,CASSLYGLAEGNPITYEQYF
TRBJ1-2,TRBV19,CASSMDTGVGYTF
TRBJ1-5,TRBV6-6,CASKSQDNQPQHF
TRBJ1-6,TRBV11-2,CASSLDGVSGSPLHF
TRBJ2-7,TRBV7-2,CASSLGRLAGYEQYF
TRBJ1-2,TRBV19,CASSIAGRGLSYGYTF
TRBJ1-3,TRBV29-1,CSVDTGGGNTIYF
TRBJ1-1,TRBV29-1,CTVGLRNTEAFF
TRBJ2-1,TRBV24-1,CATSDPGTSGSGTEQFF
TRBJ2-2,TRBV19,CASSKPGPTGELFF
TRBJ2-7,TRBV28,CASSPSGRGGYEQYF
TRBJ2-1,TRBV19,CASGTSGSTYEQFF
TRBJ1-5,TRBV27,CASSLSGGTPQHF
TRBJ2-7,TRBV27,CASSLTGTSHEQYF
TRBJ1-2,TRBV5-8,CASSLRQGARRDYGYTF
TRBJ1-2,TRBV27,CASGRQGARDGYTF
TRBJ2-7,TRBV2,CASSRDIYEQYF
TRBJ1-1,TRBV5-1,CASRDPGQGAGEAFF
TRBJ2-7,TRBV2,CASSLLTGLRSSYEQYF
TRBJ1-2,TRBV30,CAWAPGHFYGYTF
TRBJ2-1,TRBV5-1,CASSLYGRIGNEQFF
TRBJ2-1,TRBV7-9,CASSLGASGSNEQFF
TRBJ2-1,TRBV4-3,CASSQALSNEQFF
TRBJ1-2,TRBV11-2,CASSLFWKGQGGNYGYTF
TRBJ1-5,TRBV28,CASSAQGQGGGGNQPQHF
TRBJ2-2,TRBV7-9,CASSPPGIPGELFF
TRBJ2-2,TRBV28,CASSRRLARNTGELFF
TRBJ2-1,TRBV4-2,CASSPQRYYNEQFF
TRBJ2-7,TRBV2,CAKTGSRDRGSYEQYF
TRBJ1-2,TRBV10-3,CAISEVGGYGYTF
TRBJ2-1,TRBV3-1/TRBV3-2,CASSPWEAITGQQFF
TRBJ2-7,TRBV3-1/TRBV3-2,CASSQVMGLSYEQYF
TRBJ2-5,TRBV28,CASSLGQGARETQYF